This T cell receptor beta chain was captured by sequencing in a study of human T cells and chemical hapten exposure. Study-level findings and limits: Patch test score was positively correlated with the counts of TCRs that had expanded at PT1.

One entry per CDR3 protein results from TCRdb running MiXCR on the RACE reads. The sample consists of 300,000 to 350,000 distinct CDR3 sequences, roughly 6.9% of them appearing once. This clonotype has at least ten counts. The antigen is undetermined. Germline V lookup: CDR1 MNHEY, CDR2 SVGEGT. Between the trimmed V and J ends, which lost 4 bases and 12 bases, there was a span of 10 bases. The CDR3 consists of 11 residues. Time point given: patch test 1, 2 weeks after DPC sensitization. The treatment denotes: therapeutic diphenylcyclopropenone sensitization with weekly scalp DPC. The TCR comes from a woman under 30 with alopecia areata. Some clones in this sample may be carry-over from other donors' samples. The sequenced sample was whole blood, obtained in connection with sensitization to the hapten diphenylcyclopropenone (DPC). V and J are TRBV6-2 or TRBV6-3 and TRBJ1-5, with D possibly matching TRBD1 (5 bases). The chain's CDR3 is CASSSRQNQHF. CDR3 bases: TGTGCCAGCAGTTCCCGACAGAACCAGCATTTT.